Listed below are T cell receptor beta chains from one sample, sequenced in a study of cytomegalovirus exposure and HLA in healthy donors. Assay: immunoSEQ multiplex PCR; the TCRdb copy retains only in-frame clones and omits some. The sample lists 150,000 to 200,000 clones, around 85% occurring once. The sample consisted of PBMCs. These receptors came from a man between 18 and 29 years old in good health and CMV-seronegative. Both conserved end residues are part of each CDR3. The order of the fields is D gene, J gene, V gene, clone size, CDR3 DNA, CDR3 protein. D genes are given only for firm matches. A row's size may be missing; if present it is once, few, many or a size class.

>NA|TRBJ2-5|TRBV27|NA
TGTGCCAGCAGTTTCACACCAGAAGAGACCCAGTACTTC
CASSFTPEETQYF
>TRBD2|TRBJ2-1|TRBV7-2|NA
TGTGCCAGCAGCTTAGGGACTAGCGGGAGGAGGTTGGGCAATGAGCAGTTCTTC
CASSLGTSGRRLGNEQFF
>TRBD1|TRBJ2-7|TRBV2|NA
TGTGCCAGCAGTTTACAGGGGTTTAGTCTCCACGAGCAGTACTTC
CASSLQGFSLHEQYF
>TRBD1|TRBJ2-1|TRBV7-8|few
TGTGCCAGCAGCTTAACCCAGGGGGCGGATGAGCAGTTCTTC
CASSLTQGADEQFF
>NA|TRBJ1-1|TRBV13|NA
TGTGCCAGCAGGACCAGGGGAGGGTTGAACACTGAAGCTTTCTTT
CASRTRGGLNTEAFF
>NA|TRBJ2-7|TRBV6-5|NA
TGTGCCAGCAGTTCCTCGGCGGGGTCTTACGAGCAGTACTTC
CASSSSAGSYEQYF
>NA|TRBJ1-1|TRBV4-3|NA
TGCGCCAGCAGTCGCGCGGGGGCTGAAGCTTTCTTT
CASSRAGAEAFF
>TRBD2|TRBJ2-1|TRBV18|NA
TGTGCCAGCTCACCAAGGACTAGCGGCAATGAGCAGTTCTTC
CASSPRTSGNEQFF
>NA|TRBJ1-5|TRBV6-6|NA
TGTGCCAGCAGTTACGAGAGGGATCAGCCCCAGCATTTT
CASSYERDQPQHF
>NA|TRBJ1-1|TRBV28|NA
TGTGCCAGCAGTCCACGAACCACCCCGGGAGCTTTCTTT
CASSPRTTPGAFF
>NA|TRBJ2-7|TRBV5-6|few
TGTGCCAGCTCGCCGGGTACGCGCGAGCAGTACTTC
CASSPGTREQYF
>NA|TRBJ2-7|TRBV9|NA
TGTGCCAGCAGCGTAGGGGGGGTAGCCTACGAGCAGTACTTC
CASSVGGVAYEQYF
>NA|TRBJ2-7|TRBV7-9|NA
TGTGCCAGCAGCTTATCAACCGGGACCTACGAGCAGTACTTC
CASSLSTGTYEQYF
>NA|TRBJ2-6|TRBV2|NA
TGTGCCAGCAGTGGCGGGGTCGGGGCCAACGTCCTGACTTTC
CASSGGVGANVLTF
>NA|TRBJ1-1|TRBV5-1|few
TGCGCCAGCAGCTTGGCTAGGGGGAACACTGAAGCTTTCTTT
CASSLARGNTEAFF
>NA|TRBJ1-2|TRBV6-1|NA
TGTGCCAGCATTGATGGCCAAACCTACAGGCCGCGGGGACGCTATGGCTACACCTTC
CASIDGQTYRPRGRYGYTF
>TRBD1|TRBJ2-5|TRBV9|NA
TGTGCCAGCAGCGCCTGGGACAGGGGAGTCCAAGAGACCCAGTACTTC
CASSAWDRGVQETQYF
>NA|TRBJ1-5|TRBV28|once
TGTGCCAGCAGTTTACCGGGAGTAAGCAATCAGCCCCAGCATTTT
CASSLPGVSNQPQHF
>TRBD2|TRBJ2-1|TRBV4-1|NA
TGCGCCAGCAGCCAAGAGAGCGGGGGGCACAATGAGCAGTTCTTC
CASSQESGGHNEQFF
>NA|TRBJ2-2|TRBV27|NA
TGTGCCAGCAGTTTAGGGGCCGCCACCGGGGAGCTGTTTTTT
CASSLGAATGELFF